This is a list of T cell receptor beta chains from one sample in a study of T cells after posttransplantation cyclophosphamide. TCRdb keeps only in-frame clones here, not all; method: immunoSEQ multiplex PCR. The table has about 9,200 clones, roughly 89% seen once. What was sequenced was memory CD4+ T cells sorted from PBMCs. These receptors were taken from a woman aged 55-75 years in good health, CMV-negative, and a related stem cell transplant donor. Both conserved end residues are part of each CDR3. Fields, in order: J gene, V gene, D gene, CDR3 protein. A D gene is named only where the DNA matches it firmly.

>TRBJ2-7|TRBV6-1|NA
CASSIDRSLGDLCF
>TRBJ2-7|TRBV9|TRBD2
CASSAAQTSGRFEQYF
>TRBJ1-3|TRBV29-1|NA
CSVDVPDSTSSGNTIYF
>TRBJ2-6|TRBV7-9|TRBD2
CASSSRGGAGGANVLTF
>TRBJ1-5|TRBV7-2|NA
CASSLRPNQPQHF
>TRBJ1-6|TRBV5-6|NA
CASSSSTGSTWNSPLHF
>TRBJ2-1|TRBV19|TRBD2
CASSIGRLIGTRIPNEQFF
>TRBJ2-1|TRBV7-2|NA
CASSAEEVSYNEQFF
>TRBJ1-3|TRBV29-1|TRBD1
CSVRDRAHPSSSGNTIYF
>TRBJ1-2|TRBV10-3|NA
CAISEDRNYGYTF
>TRBJ1-4|TRBV28|NA
CASSLSGINEKLFF
>TRBJ2-1|TRBV5-1|NA
CASSLAEVSVWNEQFF
>TRBJ2-3|TRBV5-1|TRBD2
CASSLGAGGRSSTDTQYF
>TRBJ1-5|TRBV2|TRBD1
CASSPGQGPTQPQHF
>TRBJ2-1|TRBV19|TRBD2
CASSPQRGSVLPGPYNEQFF
>TRBJ2-1|TRBV19|TRBD2
CASRGLAGGNNEQFF
>TRBJ2-1|TRBV27|NA
CASSSAGYNEQFF
>TRBJ1-6|TRBV4-1|TRBD1
CASSQDLGQGLPLHF
>TRBJ1-6|TRBV5-1|NA
CASSLGQGNNSPLHF
>TRBJ1-2|TRBV15|TRBD1
CATSSRGRNYGYTF
>TRBJ1-5|TRBV6-1|TRBD1
CASNPTGSNQPQHF
>TRBJ1-1|TRBV2|TRBD1
CASSRTGVNTEAFF
>TRBJ2-3|TRBV5-1|TRBD2
CASSLDWGGDTQYF
>TRBJ1-1|TRBV18|NA
CASSPTEVLNTEAFF
>TRBJ2-6|TRBV19|TRBD1
CASRWGTGISGANVLTF
>TRBJ1-5|TRBV28|NA
CASSLWRQPQHF
>TRBJ1-6|TRBV19|NA
CASRPGGLYNSPLHF
>TRBJ1-1|TRBV6-5|NA
CASSYSSLRAPEAFF
>TRBJ1-4|TRBV19|NA
CASRPERAGGEKLFF
>TRBJ1-1|TRBV6-1|NA
CASSEVGTSRRAFF
>TRBJ1-5|TRBV7-2|NA
CASSLDRGRRPQHF
>TRBJ2-7|TRBV7-2|TRBD1
CASSLVGGQEYSYEQYF
>TRBJ2-1|TRBV7-2|NA
CASSLGVNNEQFF
>TRBJ1-2|TRBV6-5|TRBD1
CATLTGGGGYTF
>TRBJ2-1|TRBV12-5|NA
CASGKGGPYNEQFF
>TRBJ2-5|TRBV15|TRBD1
CATRADRVGTQYF
>TRBJ2-1|TRBV28|NA
CASSPYSASYNEQFF